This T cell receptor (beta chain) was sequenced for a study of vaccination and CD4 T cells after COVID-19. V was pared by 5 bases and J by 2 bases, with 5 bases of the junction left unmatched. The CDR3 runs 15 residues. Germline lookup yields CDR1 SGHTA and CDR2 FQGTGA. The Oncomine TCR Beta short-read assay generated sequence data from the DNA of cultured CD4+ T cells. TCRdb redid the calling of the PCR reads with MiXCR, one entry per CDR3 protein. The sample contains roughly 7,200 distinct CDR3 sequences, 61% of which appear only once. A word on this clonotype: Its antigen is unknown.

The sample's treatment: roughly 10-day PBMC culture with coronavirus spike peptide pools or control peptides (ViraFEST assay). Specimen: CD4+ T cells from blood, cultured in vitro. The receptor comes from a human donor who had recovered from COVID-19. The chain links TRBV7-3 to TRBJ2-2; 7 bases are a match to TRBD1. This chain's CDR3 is CASSPTGPNTGELFF. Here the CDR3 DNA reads TGTGCCAGCAGCCCGACAGGGCCAAACACCGGGGAGCTGTTTTTT.